The 4 T cell receptor beta chains below were found in one sample sequenced in a study of blood T cell repertoires in COVID-19. Only in-frame clones appear in the TCRdb table, and some are missing; sequencing was by immunoSEQ multiplex PCR. The repertoire holds approximately 220,000 clones, with approximately 83% as singletons. Material: PBMCs or T cells enriched from blood (not recorded which). The receptor source for this set is a woman between 50 and 59 years old who had been exposed to COVID-19.

The J gene is TRBJ2-6, the V gene TRBV28, with D possibly TRBD1 on 6 matching bases. V shed 5 bases and J shed 4 bases, with 15 bases lying between them. Germline V lookup: CDR1 MDHEN, CDR2 SYDVKM. The CDR3 sequence is 16 residues long. CDR3 amino acids: CASSRDTGRGANVLTF. The CDR3, as DNA: TGTGCCAGCAGTCGAGACACAGGGAGAGGGGCCAACGTCCTGACTTTC.

The V gene is TRBV4-2, the J gene TRBJ2-5; 7 nucleotides agree with TRBD2. Germline CDR1 LGHNA, CDR2 YNFKEQ. This CDR3 has 17 residues. Losses at the gene ends were 0 bases for V and 1 base for J; bases not matched to a gene: 8. The CDR3 coding sequence is TGTGCCAGCAGCCAAGATTTGGCGGGGGACCTCCAAGAGACCCAGTACTTC. Translation: CASSQDLAGDLQETQYF.

The J gene is TRBJ2-3, the V gene TRBV19, with 7 bases fitting TRBD1. Germline CDR1 LNHDA, CDR2 SQIVND (reference sequence). This CDR3 is built from 12 residues. J lost 1 base, V lost 9 bases, and 1 base had no gene match. The CDR3 nucleotides are TGTGCCAGCGGACAGGGCACAGATACGCAGTATTTT. Translated: CASGQGTDTQYF.

This clone was found a few times. The chain employs TRBV28 and TRBJ1-1; a possible D gene is TRBD1 (5 bases). V gave up 4 bases and J gave up 7 bases, with 7 bases separating them. The CDR3 covers 11 residues. CDR1 is MDHEN and CDR2 is SYDVKM in the germline V gene. DNA of the CDR3: TGTGCCAGCAGTTATCAGGGTGAAGCTTTCTTT. Protein: CASSYQGEAFF. Combining the CDR3 with reference TRBV28 and TRBJ1-1 gives the whole variable domain DVKVTQSSRYLVKRTGEKVFLECVQDMDHENMFWYRQDPGLGLRLIYFSYDVKMKEKGDIPEGYSVSREKKERFSLILESASTNQTSMYLCASSYQGEAFFGQGTRLTVV.